These 30 T cell receptor beta chains were all obtained from the same sample, sequenced in a study of early T cells in non-severe SARS-CoV-2 infection. TCRdb reprocessed the 5' RACE reads with MiXCR, giving one entry per CDR3 protein. The sample holds 43,000 or so distinct CDR3 sequences, approximately 4% seen once. Sequencing input: whole blood. The receptors here all came from an adult who was a healthcare worker with PCR-confirmed SARS-CoV-2 infection or an uninfected control (not recorded which).

This clonotype was counted ten times or more. The chain couples TRBV4-2 to TRBJ2-2; 7 bases agree with TRBD1. The CDR3 runs 15 residues. CDR1 and CDR2 from the germline V gene are LGHNA and YNFKEQ. Unmatched junction bases numbered 7, after V lost 5 bases and J lost 4 bases. The CDR3 region is CASSVRTGSTGELFF. The DNA for the CDR3 is TGTGCCAGCAGCGTCCGGACAGGTTCCACCGGGGAGCTGTTTTTT.

This clonotype was found many times. The chain links TRBV7-2 to TRBJ2-3; 11 bases line up with TRBD2. Per germline, CDR1 SGHTA and CDR2 FQGNSA. This CDR3 has 18 residues. Unmatched junction bases numbered 13, after V lost 5 bases and J lost 3 bases. As DNA, the CDR3 is TGTGCCAGCAGCCCCCGACCGGCGGCTAGCGGGAGGACAGATACGCAGTATTTT. Its protein is CASSPRPAASGRTDTQYF.

The chain links TRBV29-1 to TRBJ2-5; D is undetermined. Deletions cut 4 bases from V and 4 bases from J, with 10 bases between. CDR3 length: 12 residues. Germline CDR1 reads SQVTM; CDR2 reads ANQGSEA. The CDR3 DNA is TGCAGCGTTGCAAGAGCAGCAGAGACCCAGTACTTC. Amino acid sequence: CSVARAAETQYF.

This clonotype appeared a few times. CDR3 in amino acids: CASTAQGEANYGYTF. The CDR3 nucleotides read TGTGCCAGCACTGCACAGGGGGAAGCTAACTATGGCTACACCTTC. The rearrangement links TRBV12-3 or TRBV12-4 to TRBJ1-2; TRBD1 matches at 8 bases. With V trimmed by 7 bases and J by 0 bases, 7 bases remained unmatched. The length of the CDR3 is 15 residues.

This rearrangement joins TRBV7-8 to TRBJ2-7, with D hard to call. The germline gives CDR1 SGHVS, CDR2 FQNEAQ. The CDR3 consists of 12 residues. V was cut by 9 bases and J by 4 bases, with 13 bases left in between. The CDR3 loop is CASGRPRYEQYF. CDR3 nucleotides: TGTGCCAGTGGACGCCCGAGGTACGAGCAGTACTTC.

This clonotype was detected ten times or more. The J gene is TRBJ2-3, the V gene TRBV20-1; TRBD2 aligns across 10 bases. The CDR3 is 18 amino acids. V was pared by 0 bases and J by 1 base, with 10 bases of the junction left unmatched. The germline V gene encodes CDR1 DFQATT and CDR2 SNEGSKA (reference sequence). The chain's CDR3 is CSARDRYLAGARTDTQYF. CDR3 sequence (DNA): TGCAGTGCTAGAGATCGTTACCTAGCGGGGGCCCGCACAGATACGCAGTATTTT.

Only a few counts were recorded for this clonotype. This chain links TRBV21-1 with TRBJ2-7; the table calls TRBD2, which could not be checked here. TRBV21-1 is reported as a pseudogene. The CDR3 extends over 16 amino acids. CDR3 region: CASSKALNRATYEQYF. The CDR3 DNA sequence: TGTGCCAGCAGCAAAGCGCTAAATAGGGCAACCTACGAGCAGTACTTC.

This chain links TRBV12-3 or TRBV12-4 with TRBJ2-5; no reliable D call. CDR3 length: 13 amino acids. V was pared by 5 bases and J by 1 base, with 8 bases between. The CDR3 sequence is CASSRSGQETQYF. CDR3 in DNA: TGTGCCAGCAGTCGATCCGGCCAAGAGACCCAGTACTTC.

This clonotype was seen ten or more times. V usage is TRBV13 and J usage is TRBJ1-2; TRBD1 is a possible D gene (5 bases). The CDR3 contains 17 residues. V was trimmed by 0 bases and J by 4 bases, leaving 18 bases between them. The germline V gene has CDR1 PRHDT and CDR2 FYEKMQ (reference sequence). The CDR3 bases are TGTGCCAGCAGCTTAGGCCGTGAAGGGACCGAATTCTATGGCTACACCTTC. It codes for CASSLGREGTEFYGYTF. The variable domain in full, with the rest retrieved from reference TRBV13 and TRBJ1-2, is AAGVIQSPRHLIKEKRETATLKCYPIPRHDTVYWYQQGPGQDPQFLISFYEKMQSDKGSIPDRFSAQQFSDYHSELNMSSLELGDSALYFCASSLGREGTEFYGYTFGSGTRLTVV.

This clonotype was recorded at least ten times. The gene calls are TRBV7-6 and TRBJ2-3; perhaps TRBD2 as D (6 bases). This CDR3 contains 14 residues. The germline V and J ends were trimmed by 0 bases and 6 bases, with 10 bases remaining between them. Germline CDR1 reads SGHVS; CDR2 reads FNYEAQ. The DNA of the CDR3 is TGTGCCAGCAGCTTAGCGACTAGTTCGGATACGCAGTATTTT. This gives the protein CASSLATSSDTQYF.

This clonotype was detected ten times or more. The J gene is TRBJ2-1, the V gene TRBV11-3; D not resolved. Germline assignment: CDR1 SGHNT and CDR2 YENEEA. V shed 3 bases and J shed 5 bases, with 2 bases lying between them. CDR3 length: 11 amino acids. The CDR3 DNA reads as TGTGCCAGCAGCTTCAACAATGAGCAGTTCTTC. It is translated as CASSFNNEQFF.

Points on this clonotype: A much larger clone sits a single nucleotide away, making a read error possible. This sequence joins TRBV20-1 and TRBJ1-2; TRBD1 matches 9 bases. Germline assignment: CDR1 DFQATT and CDR2 SNEGSKA (reference sequence). This CDR3 is 12 amino acids long. Here the CDR3 reads CSAPQGAYGHTF. CDR3 bases: TGCAGTGCCCCACAGGGGGCCTATGGCCACACCTTC.

This clonotype has a handful of counts. The rearrangement links TRBV19 to TRBJ2-2; possible D gene TRBD1, 5 bases. The ends were cut back, 7 bases at V and 7 bases at J, with 16 bases in the middle. CDR1 and CDR2 from the germline V gene are LNHDA and SQIVND (reference sequence). This CDR3 contains 14 residues. CDR3 amino acids: CASNPMQGLGELFF. The CDR3 DNA reads as TGTGCCAGTAACCCTATGCAGGGCCTCGGGGAGCTGTTTTTT.

This clonotype was seen more than once but under ten times. V and J are TRBV2 and TRBJ2-4, with D hard to call. CDR3 size: 14 residues. Germline V CDR1 and CDR2: SNHLY, FYNNEI. Trimming took 7 bases from V and 0 from J, leaving 10 bases between them. The CDR3 nucleotides are TGTGCCAGCATGGAAGAGGTAGCCAAAAACATTCAGTACTTC. It specifies CASMEEVAKNIQYF.

This clonotype occurred many times. V gene TRBV11-2 combines with J gene TRBJ2-1; weak D call: TRBD2 (7 bases). The CDR3 totals 15 residues. V dropped 0 bases and J dropped 8 bases, with 14 bases sitting between them. Germline V gene lookup returns CDR1 SGHAT and CDR2 FQNNGV. The CDR3: CASSLEGGAVYEQFF. CDR3 DNA: TGTGCCAGCAGCTTAGAAGGGGGGGCCGTGTATGAGCAGTTCTTC. Supplemented by reference TRBV11-2 and TRBJ2-1, the full variable domain reads EAGVAQSPRYKIIEKRQSVAFWCNPISGHATLYWYQQILGQGPKLLIQFQNNGVVDDSQLPKDRFSAERLKGVDSTLKIQPAKLEDSAVYLCASSLEGGAVYEQFFGPGTRLTVL.

This clonotype has at least ten counts. The chain links TRBV12-3 or TRBV12-4 to TRBJ1-4; perhaps TRBD1 as D (5 bases). V was pared by 0 bases and J by 4 bases, with 15 bases between. There are 17 residues in the CDR3. In DNA form, the CDR3 reads TGTGCCAGCAGTTTAGCAGGGGCTGGCTCGGTTAATGAAAAACTGTTTTTT. Translated: CASSLAGAGSVNEKLFF.

This clonotype was detected ten times or more. The chain uses TRBV20-1 and TRBJ2-2; TRBD2 agrees at 12 bases. This CDR3 contains 15 residues. Germline V gives CDR1 DFQATT, CDR2 SNEGSKA (reference sequence). The V and J ends lost 6 bases and 11 bases, in that order; junction bases with no gene match: 13. CDR3: CSARSTSGRSSELFF. In nucleotides, the CDR3 is TGCAGTGCCAGGTCAACTAGCGGGAGGAGTTCAGAGCTGTTTTTT.

The chain links TRBV29-1 to TRBJ2-7; D tentatively fits TRBD1 or TRBD2 (5 bases each). Trimming left V 4 bases short and J 0 bases short, with 16 bases between. CDR1 and CDR2 from the germline V gene are SQVTM and ANQGSEA. The CDR3 runs to 15 residues. The CDR3 sequence: CSVAVRPGSSYEQYF. The CDR3, as DNA: TGCAGCGTTGCCGTCCGCCCAGGGAGCTCCTACGAGCAGTACTTC.

This clonotype was observed at least ten times. The chain joins TRBV10-3 to TRBJ2-5; 10 nucleotides agree with TRBD2. V lost 5 bases and J lost 5; bases outside the gene matches: 8. The CDR3 is 15 amino acids. Germline V gene data show CDR1 as ENHRY and CDR2 as SYGVKD. CDR3 amino acids: CAISSPSGRGETQYF. The CDR3 bases are TGTGCCATCAGTTCTCCCAGCGGGAGGGGCGAGACCCAGTACTTC.

This clonotype appeared many times. The genes are TRBV7-2 and TRBJ2-7; D is undetermined. Germline CDR1 is SGHTA and CDR2 is FQGNSA. This CDR3 spans 14 amino acids. The V gene lost 0 bases and the J gene lost 1 base, with 7 bases spanning the gap. In DNA, the CDR3 is TGTGCCAGCAGCTTAGCGCACAGTTCCTACGAGCAGTACTTC. It codes for CASSLAHSSYEQYF.

This chain links TRBV7-9 with TRBJ2-7, with 11 bases lining up with TRBD2. V lost 10 bases, J lost 3 bases, and 11 bases stayed unmatched. This CDR3 is 15 amino acids long. Germline V lookup: CDR1 SEHNR, CDR2 FQNEAQ (reference sequence). DNA for the CDR3: TGTGCCACCTCCAGGGGGGGGACTAGCGGCTACGAGCAGTACTTC. The encoded protein is CATSRGGTSGYEQYF.

At least ten counts were recorded for this clonotype. The chain uses TRBV6-1 and TRBJ1-1; D is unresolved. The CDR3 has 15 amino acids. Trimming stripped 1 base from V and 3 bases from J, with 12 bases between. Germline loops: CDR1 MNHNS, CDR2 SASEGT. The CDR3 sequence: CASSEDGDGYTEAFF. CDR3 nucleotide sequence: TGTGCCAGCAGTGAAGATGGGGATGGGTACACTGAAGCTTTCTTT.

This clonotype was seen ten or more times. V is TRBV19 and J is TRBJ2-2; TRBD2 aligns across 12 bases. The CDR3 length is 15 residues. CDR1 and CDR2 (germline): LNHDA, SQIVND (reference sequence). V lost 10 bases to trimming and J lost 5 bases; unmatched junction nucleotides: 8. CDR3 coding DNA: TGTGCCACAGAGGCCGGGACTAGCGGGACCGGGGAGCTGTTTTTT. This encodes CATEAGTSGTGELFF.

Many counts were recorded for this clonotype. This chain joins TRBV20-1 and TRBJ2-7; D call uncertain. CDR3 length equals 14 residues. Germline CDR1 DFQATT, CDR2 SNEGSKA (reference sequence). Trimming left V 0 bases short and J 6 bases short, with 15 bases between. The CDR3 nucleotides read TGCAGTGCTAGAGAGGGTGGCGCTGGCTCCGAGCAGTACTTC. It yields the protein CSAREGGAGSEQYF.

In this sample, this clonotype turned up many times. This chain links TRBV20-1 with TRBJ2-3, with TRBD2 identical over 11 bases. This CDR3 spans 17 amino acids. V was clipped by 0 bases and J by 3 bases; unmatched bases: 8. Germline assignment: CDR1 DFQATT and CDR2 SNEGSKA (reference sequence). DNA of the CDR3: TGCAGTGCTAGAGATAAGTTGGCTAGCGGGAGGACAGATACGCAGTATTTT. It is translated as CSARDKLASGRTDTQYF.

This clonotype was counted many times. The chain links TRBV7-3 to TRBJ2-3, with D perhaps matching TRBD2 (5 bases). V lost 10 bases to trimming and J lost 4 bases, with 12 bases between them. The CDR3 consists of 12 residues. Germline V gene lookup returns CDR1 SGHTA and CDR2 FQGTGA. The CDR3 sequence: CATPQRADTQYF. In nucleotides, the CDR3 is TGTGCCACCCCCCAGAGGGCAGATACGCAGTATTTT. The full variable domain, in which reference TRBV7-3 and TRBJ2-3 provide the parts outside the CDR3, is GAGVSQTPSNKVTEKGKYVELRCDPISGHTALYWYRQSLGQGPEFLIYFQGTGAADDSGLPNDRFFAVRPEGSVSTLKIQRTERGDSAVYLCATPQRADTQYFGPGTRLTVL.

The chain employs TRBV6-6 and TRBJ2-6; no clear D. V lost 7 bases, J lost 2 bases, and 12 bases lay in between. This CDR3 comprises 15 residues. In germline, CDR1 is MNHNY, CDR2 SVGAGI (reference sequence). CDR3 bases: TGTGCCAGCACCTCAGCCCCTACTGGGGCCAACGTCCTGACTTTC. Protein sequence: CASTSAPTGANVLTF.

This clonotype came up many times. This chain links TRBV10-3 with TRBJ2-7; weak D call: TRBD1 (6 bases). CDR3 length equals 13 residues. The germline CDR1 and CDR2 sequences are ENHRY and SYGVKD. The germline V and J ends were trimmed by 2 bases and 5 bases, with 10 bases remaining between them. CDR3 sequence (DNA): TGTGCCATCAGTGAGACAGGGTTCGACGAGCAGTACTTC. This sequence encodes CAISETGFDEQYF.

Many counts were recorded for this clonotype. The chain joins TRBV6-6 to TRBJ2-2; no firm D call. In germline, CDR1 is MNHNY, CDR2 SVGAGI (reference sequence). The length of the CDR3 is 14 residues. V was trimmed by 3 bases and J by 1 base, leaving 6 bases between them. The CDR3 DNA follows: TGTGCCAGCAGTTATCCTCGGAACACCGGGGAGCTGTTTTTT. Translated: CASSYPRNTGELFF.

V is TRBV20-1 and J is TRBJ2-2; the match to TRBD1 covers 9 bases. This CDR3 region has 15 residues. From germline, CDR1 is DFQATT and CDR2 SNEGSKA (reference sequence). After removal of 5 bases from V and 4 bases from J, the junction contained 8 bases not matched to a gene. The CDR3 region is CSAVPGQGITGELFF. CDR3 nucleotides: TGCAGTGCTGTACCGGGACAGGGTATCACCGGGGAGCTGTTTTTT.